The 32 T cell receptor beta chains reported below all come from one sample, sequenced in a study of blood T cell repertoires in COVID-19. Sequencing used immunoSEQ multiplex PCR; TCRdb keeps in-frame clones, though not all of them. The sample lists approximately 200,000 clones, roughly 80% occurring once. The sample comprised PBMCs or T cells enriched from blood (not recorded which). The receptors were sampled from a man between 60 and 70 years old who had recovered from COVID-19.

This rearrangement joins TRBV4-3 to TRBJ2-4, with D tentatively TRBD2 (7 bases). This CDR3 is built from 16 residues. Germline values: CDR1 LGHNA, CDR2 YSLEER. V was clipped by 1 base and J by 9 bases, with 19 bases between them. CDR3: CASSQVMGAGRVIQYF. The CDR3 nucleotides read TGCGCCAGCAGCCAAGTAATGGGGGCAGGGAGGGTCATTCAGTACTTC.

The chain couples TRBV18 to TRBJ2-2; maybe TRBD2 (5 bases). The CDR3 covers 14 residues. Germline CDR1 KGHSH, CDR2 LQKENI. Trimming pared 0 bases from V and 6 bases from J, leaving 8 bases between. For the CDR3, the DNA is TGTGCCAGCTCACCACCAGGGAGTTCCGGGGAGCTGTTTTTT. Its translation is CASSPPGSSGELFF.

The rearrangement joins TRBV5-6 to TRBJ1-1; 7 bases are a match to TRBD1. Germline V gives CDR1 SGHDT, CDR2 YYEEEE. After removal of 5 bases from V and 0 bases from J, the junction contained 4 bases not matched to a gene. The CDR3 length is 14 residues. The CDR3 spells CASRTGYMNTEAFF. Written as DNA, the CDR3 is TGTGCCAGCAGGACAGGGTATATGAACACTGAAGCTTTCTTT.

The V and J genes are TRBV5-4 and TRBJ1-4, with D possibly being TRBD1 (5 bases). Germline loops: CDR1 SGHNT, CDR2 YYREEE (reference sequence). The V and J ends lost 4 bases and 4 bases respectively, with 17 bases between them. The CDR3 has 16 residues. CDR3 protein: CASSPGPGGYNEKLFF. The CDR3 DNA sequence: TGTGCCAGCAGCCCCGGGCCGGGGGGATATAATGAAAAACTGTTTTTT.

This rearrangement joins TRBV19 to TRBJ1-1; the match to TRBD1 covers 9 bases. Germline CDR1 is LNHDA and CDR2 is SQIVND (reference sequence). Trimming removed 3 bases from V and 0 bases from J; junction bases left unmatched: 5. The CDR3 spans 16 residues. The CDR3 region is CASSIPGQGMNTEAFF. In nucleotides, the CDR3 is TGTGCCAGTAGTATTCCGGGACAGGGTATGAACACTGAAGCTTTCTTT.

CDR3 in amino acids: CASSLSQPGDEKLFF. The CDR3 nucleotides read TGTGCCAGCAGCTTATCCCAGCCGGGGGATGAAAAACTGTTTTTT. This rearrangement joins TRBV7-2 to TRBJ1-4, with D tentatively TRBD1 (5 bases). Germline V CDR1 and CDR2: SGHTA, FQGNSA. The V end was cut by 2 bases, the J end by 6 bases, with 13 bases between. CDR3 length: 15 residues.

The DNA of the CDR3 is TGTGCCAGCAGCTTGGTGGGCGGGGGCACAGATACGCAGTATTTT. Protein product: CASSLVGGGTDTQYF. The chain carries TRBV7-2 and TRBJ2-3; TRBD2 is a possible D gene (6 bases). Trimming left V 3 bases short and J 1 base short, with 11 bases between. Per germline, CDR1 SGHTA and CDR2 FQGNSA. The CDR3 loop spans 15 amino acids. Full variable domain (outside the CDR3, taken from reference TRBV7-2 and TRBJ2-3): GAGVSQSPSNKVTEKGKDVELRCDPISGHTALYWYRQSLGQGLEFLIYFQGNSAPDKSGLPSDRFSAERTGGSVSTLTIQRTQQEDSAVYLCASSLVGGGTDTQYFGPGTRLTVL.

The chain recombines TRBV7-3 with TRBJ2-3, with TRBD2 identical over 10 bases. The ends lost 9 bases at V and 4 bases at J; junction bases unmatched: 7. The CDR3 totals 14 residues. In germline, CDR1 is SGHTA, CDR2 FQGTGA. The CDR3 nucleotides read TGTGCCAGTAAGAGCGGGGGGGCGGCAGATACGCAGTATTTT. Its translation: CASKSGGAADTQYF.

This sequence joins TRBV5-1 and TRBJ2-7; 8 bases align to TRBD1. Germline V gene data show CDR1 as SGHRS and CDR2 as YFSETQ. The CDR3 runs 14 residues. Trimming took 2 bases from V and 5 from J; bases not matched to a gene: 6. This CDR3 reads CASSLSDRVDEQYF. In nucleotides, the CDR3 is TGCGCCAGCAGCTTATCGGACAGGGTAGACGAGCAGTACTTC.

This chain links TRBV20-1 with TRBJ2-3; D uncertain. The CDR3 consists of 11 residues. V was cut by 5 bases and J by 5 bases, with 8 bases left in between. Germline CDR1 DFQATT, CDR2 SNEGSKA (reference sequence). The DNA of the CDR3 is TGCAGTGCTTTATCGGGAGATACGCAGTATTTT. This translates into CSALSGDTQYF.

The rearrangement links TRBV15 to TRBJ1-3; weak D call: TRBD1 (5 bases). CDR3 length: 16 residues. V was pared by 0 bases and J by 2 bases, with 11 bases between. Germline CDR1 and CDR2: LNHNV and YYDKDF (reference sequence). The CDR3 is CATSRDRHRTGNTIYF. CDR3 sequence (DNA): TGTGCCACCAGCAGAGATCGGCACAGGACTGGAAACACCATATATTTT.

This clone was recorded once. This chain joins TRBV29-1 and TRBJ2-5; the D gene is possibly TRBD1 (6 bases). Germline CDR1 and CDR2: SQVTM and ANQGSEA. CDR3 length equals 13 residues. V was trimmed by 6 bases and J by 1 base, leaving 12 bases between them. The chain's CDR3 is CSVETGFQETQYF. The DNA of the CDR3 is TGCAGCGTCGAGACAGGTTTCCAAGAGACCCAGTACTTC. Full variable domain (missing parts from reference TRBV29-1 and TRBJ2-5): SAVISQKPSRDICQRGTSLTIQCQVDSQVTMMFWYRQQPGQSLTLIATANQGSEATYESGFVIDKFPISRPNLTFSTLTVSNMSPEDSSIYLCSVETGFQETQYFGPGTRLLVL.

This clone was seen only a few times. The rearrangement uses TRBV5-1 and TRBJ2-2; D is perhaps TRBD2 (5 bases). Between the trimmed V and J ends, which lost 4 bases and 4 bases, there was a span of 14 bases. From germline, CDR1 is SGHRS and CDR2 YFSETQ. This CDR3 is built from 15 residues. This CDR3 is CASSPGLPGTGELFF. The DNA for the CDR3 is TGCGCCAGCAGCCCCGGACTGCCCGGCACCGGGGAGCTGTTTTTT.

The chain recombines TRBV7-2 with TRBJ2-7, with TRBD2 matching 10 bases. V lost 3 bases to trimming and J lost 1 base; unmatched junction nucleotides: 3. Germline CDR1 reads SGHTA; CDR2 reads FQGNSA. The CDR3 extends over 15 amino acids. CDR3 coding DNA: TGTGCCAGCAGCTTTAGCGGGGGGCCGTCCTACGAGCAGTACTTC. This translates into CASSFSGGPSYEQYF.

The chain combines TRBV3-1 (or the pseudogene TRBV3-2) with TRBJ1-2; 7 positions match TRBD1. CDR1 is LGHDT and CDR2 is YNNKEL in the germline V gene (reference sequence). J lost 2 bases, V lost 3 bases, and 3 bases had no gene match. The CDR3 spans 14 residues. DNA of the CDR3: TGTGCCAGCAGCCAGAGGGGACAGAACTATGGCTACACCTTC. Translation: CASSQRGQNYGYTF.

The chain is built from TRBV4-2 and TRBJ2-7; maybe TRBD1 (6 bases). This CDR3 spans 15 amino acids. Germline loops: CDR1 LGHNA, CDR2 YNFKEQ. The ends were cut back, 2 bases at V and 1 base at J, with 12 bases in the middle. CDR3 residues: CASSQKDSPSYEQYF. DNA of the CDR3: TGTGCCAGCAGCCAAAAGGACAGTCCATCCTACGAGCAGTACTTC.

J is TRBJ1-3 and V is TRBV7-9; 7 bases agree with TRBD1. Germline loops: CDR1 SEHNR, CDR2 FQNEAQ (reference sequence). The CDR3 runs 17 residues. The trim removed 4 bases at V and 2 bases at J, leaving 11 bases unmatched. CDR3 residues: CASSWSRGLMAGNTIYF. The CDR3, as DNA: TGTGCCAGCAGCTGGTCGAGGGGGCTTATGGCTGGAAACACCATATATTTT.

The chain joins TRBV7-2 to TRBJ2-7; 10 bases line up with TRBD1. The V gene's germline CDR1 is SGHTA and CDR2 FQGNSA. This CDR3 is built from 16 residues. Trimming removed 4 bases from V and 2 bases from J; junction bases left unmatched: 8. This CDR3 is CASSSTTGTGAYEQYF. The CDR3 nucleotides read TGTGCCAGCAGCTCCACGACCGGGACAGGGGCCTACGAGCAGTACTTC.

The rearrangement uses TRBV6-5 and TRBJ1-2; D ambiguous. The CDR3 extends over 12 amino acids. CDR1 MNHEY and CDR2 SVGAGI come from the germline V gene. Trimming shortened V by 6 bases and J by 8 bases, and 13 bases separated the two germline ends. The CDR3 region has the DNA TGTGCCAGCAGCGCGGATCGCCGGGGCTACACCTTC. It specifies CASSADRRGYTF.

The chain employs TRBV5-5 and TRBJ1-2; tentative D call: TRBD1 (5 bases). V was trimmed by 9 bases and J by 6 bases, leaving 18 bases between them. There are 13 residues in the CDR3. CDR1 and CDR2 (germline): SGHKS, YYEKEE (reference sequence). The CDR3 DNA reads as TGTGCCACCTCACTTGACAGCTATAATGGCTACACCTTC. Amino acids: CATSLDSYNGYTF.

The chain employs TRBV6-5 and TRBJ1-1, with D maybe TRBD1 (6 bases). In germline, CDR1 is MNHEY, CDR2 SVGAGI. Between the trimmed V and J ends, which lost 4 bases and 1 base, there was a span of 13 bases. The CDR3 spans 15 residues. CDR3 in DNA: TGTGCCAGCAGTTCGGCTCAGGGGTGGAACACTGAAGCTTTCTTT. Its translation: CASSSAQGWNTEAFF.

This clone was counted a few times. The chain is built from TRBV4-3 and TRBJ1-6, with 8 bases fitting TRBD1. CDR3 length: 14 amino acids. The germline gives CDR1 LGHNA, CDR2 YSLEER. J was trimmed by 10 bases and V by 3 bases; bases with no gene match: 5. CDR3 bases: TGCGCCAGCAGCCACGGACAGGGAGGGTCACCCCTCCACTTT. Protein sequence: CASSHGQGGSPLHF.

This clone was detected a few times. CDR3 in amino acids: CASSQDGGTYEQYF. The CDR3, as DNA: TGTGCCAGCAGCCAAGATGGGGGGACCTACGAGCAGTACTTC. V and J are TRBV3-1 (or the pseudogene TRBV3-2) and TRBJ2-7, with a possible D match to TRBD2 (6 bases). V was pared by 0 bases and J by 2 bases, with 8 bases between. The CDR3 covers 14 residues. Germline CDR1 reads LGHDT; CDR2 reads YNNKEL (reference sequence).

The V call is TRBV7-9, the J call TRBJ2-1, with a weak D call TRBD2 (5 bases). The CDR3 is 12 residues long. The V gene lost 1 base and the J gene lost 12 bases, with 10 bases spanning the gap. Germline CDR1 is SEHNR and CDR2 is FQNEAQ (reference sequence). The CDR3 loop reads CASSLVSDRQFF. The CDR3, as DNA: TGTGCCAGCAGCTTAGTTAGCGATCGGCAGTTCTTC.

The chain combines TRBV5-1 with TRBJ1-1, with D perhaps TRBD1 (6 bases). The ends were cut back, 1 base at V and 1 base at J, with 8 bases in the middle. Germline V lookup: CDR1 SGHRS, CDR2 YFSETQ. This CDR3 is built from 14 residues. DNA for the CDR3: TGCGCCAGCAGCTTGACCAGGGGGAACACTGAAGCTTTCTTT. It codes for CASSLTRGNTEAFF.

This chain uses TRBV19 with TRBJ1-6; no firm D call. Per germline, CDR1 LNHDA and CDR2 SQIVND (reference sequence). Trimming cost V 4 bases and J 6 bases, with 10 bases left between them. The CDR3 length is 14 residues. CDR3 loop: CASSTLQTNSPLHF. Written as DNA, the CDR3 is TGTGCCAGTAGTACGCTACAGACTAATTCACCCCTCCACTTT.

The J gene is TRBJ2-3, the V gene TRBV27; D may be TRBD2 (6 bases). This CDR3 has 15 residues. In germline, CDR1 is MNHEY, CDR2 SMNVEV (reference sequence). Trimming took off 5 bases at V and 1 base at J, with 13 bases between the two ends. The CDR3 sequence: CASSARGGGTDTQYF. The CDR3 coding sequence is TGTGCCAGCAGTGCGAGAGGCGGGGGCACAGATACGCAGTATTTT.

This rearrangement joins TRBV7-2 to TRBJ1-4; D ambiguous. The CDR3 spans 14 residues. Trimming pared 3 bases from V and 5 bases from J, leaving 10 bases between. Germline-derived CDR1 and CDR2 are SGHTA and FQGNSA. Here the CDR3 reads CASSFQLWNEKLFF. The CDR3 region has the DNA TGTGCCAGCAGCTTTCAACTTTGGAATGAAAAACTGTTTTTT.

V gene TRBV7-2 combines with J gene TRBJ2-5; tentatively, D is TRBD2 (5 bases). The V end was cut by 1 base, the J end by 5 bases, with 11 bases between. There are 14 residues in the CDR3. The germline V gene has CDR1 SGHTA and CDR2 FQGNSA. In DNA form, the CDR3 reads TGTGCCAGCAGCTTAGAGGGAGTAGGGGAGACCCAGTACTTC. Translation gives CASSLEGVGETQYF.

V gene TRBV29-1 combines with J gene TRBJ1-1; tentative D call: TRBD1 (6 bases). Per germline, CDR1 SQVTM and CDR2 ANQGSEA. The CDR3 length is 13 residues. V dropped 6 bases and J dropped 2 bases, with 13 bases sitting between them. The CDR3 region has the DNA TGCAGCGTGAACAGGGACATCAACACTGAAGCTTTCTTT. Its protein product is CSVNRDINTEAFF. The variable domain in full, with the rest retrieved from reference TRBV29-1 and TRBJ1-1, is SAVISQKPSRDICQRGTSLTIQCQVDSQVTMMFWYRQQPGQSLTLIATANQGSEATYESGFVIDKFPISRPNLTFSTLTVSNMSPEDSSIYLCSVNRDINTEAFFGQGTRLTVV.

This rearrangement joins TRBV7-2 to TRBJ1-2, with a tentative D call TRBD1 (5 bases). This CDR3 has 14 amino acids. Germline-derived CDR1 and CDR2 are SGHTA and FQGNSA. Trimming removed 3 bases at V and 2 bases at J, with 10 bases between. The CDR3 bases are TGTGCCAGCAGCTTGGGGCTGGAGAACTATGGCTACACCTTC. Its protein is CASSLGLENYGYTF.

The chain uses TRBV3-1 (or the pseudogene TRBV3-2) and TRBJ2-7, with 8 nucleotides matching TRBD1. V shed 4 bases, J shed 2 bases, and the junction held 4 bases outside the gene matches. The CDR3 length is 14 residues. The germline V gene encodes CDR1 LGHDT and CDR2 YNNKEL (reference sequence). The CDR3 loop reads CASSPVRGPYEQYF. CDR3 bases: TGTGCCAGCAGCCCCGTCAGGGGGCCCTACGAGCAGTACTTC.